This T cell receptor beta chain was recorded in a study of blood T cells in healthy people across ages (dated by TCRdb to 2015 to 2017). Notes on the research overall: In model experiments, template switching captured about one uniquely barcoded TCR beta cDNA molecule for every two T cells. Two additional independent replicas of 1 million unique cDNA reads from the same blood draw were analyzed for two donors (one aged 18 to 30 and one aged 80 or older). The donors were divided into four age groups: young (average 16 years), middle-aged (approximately 42), aged (under 70) and long-lived (around 87). Using deep sequencing normalized with unique cDNA molecular identifiers, the study measured how TCR beta repertoire diversity changes with age. Results and caveats for the whole study, not just this receptor: There was a strong correlation between observed TCR beta diversity and the percentage of naive T cells measured by flow cytometry. Compared with the aged group, the long-lived group had more naive CD4+ T cells, fewer expanded clones and increased TCR diversity, a pattern suggesting age selection. Because the CMV infection status of the donors was unknown, age-related changes in expanded clonotypes may potentially have been confounded. Bulk unsorted PBMC profiling prevented conclusive comparison of naive and antigen-experienced compartments. Estimates of total diversity from one million sequenced T cells were regarded as lower bounds and underestimates. As age increased, observed TCR beta diversity per million T cells dropped in a roughly linear way, and a significant reduction was already evident by age about 40.

The CDR3 measures 16 amino acids from cysteine to phenylalanine. The CDR3 DNA has 48 bases and is translated from base 1. The junction carries 17 bases between V and J, which are trimmed by 8 bases and 0 bases respectively. CDR1 and CDR2 are read off the germline V gene as MDHEN and SYDVKM. The method behind the library was 5' RACE. The data were produced on an Illumina HiSeq 2500. A second PCR of about 6 to 11 cycles was performed with a sample-barcoded 5' primer and a J-beta primer mix. Each TCR beta cDNA molecule received a unique molecular identifier from a template-switch 5' adaptor carrying 12 random nucleotides. Each sample yielded at least 3 million CDR3-containing paired-end reads. First-strand cDNA synthesis was performed from all RNA using the Mint cDNA synthesis kit, with priming by a TRBC-specific oligonucleotide. Following uracil-DNA glycosylase treatment, all cDNA underwent a first 18-cycle PCR with the universal primers M1SS and BC2_uni_R. Per the original workflow: Normalization of each sample was performed by random selection of 1 million high-quality reads, each carrying a distinct molecular identifier. Instead of being binned into consensus sequences, reads with shared molecular identifiers were discarded. MiTCR, with a Q25 quality threshold and the strictest error-elimination algorithm, was used for CDR3 identification, clonotype clustering and error correction. Lower-bound total TCR beta diversity was estimated with a nonparametric unseen species model using Euler transformation. TCRdb's own reprocessing of the public reads used fastp at Q25 and MiXCR and kept productive beta chains. Entries that share a CDR3 protein sequence are merged under the most common genes and DNA. The V and J calls and clone size are TCRdb's, not the authors'. The sample yields about 570,000 distinct CDR3 sequences; over 25% were counted once. Over 3.5% of the sample is taken by the ten largest.

The donors were roughly 40 Caucasian individuals from Russia, aged roughly 6 to 100 years, who were systemically healthy. Roughly 9.5 milliliters of peripheral blood were drawn from each donor into EDTA-treated Vacutainer tubes. Ficoll-Paque density-gradient centrifugation was used to isolate PBMCs, with at least 7 million per sample. Trizol reagent was used to extract total RNA from PBMCs, with at least 6 micrograms per sample. For every donor, an aliquot of PBMCs went through flow cytometry to measure the percentages of naive CD45RAhigh/CD27high T cells. As for this clonotype: Its cognate antigen has yet to be identified. There are no base qualities to consult, and no much larger clone falls within one base.

These data were also reused for a study on T cells of mothers and their children. Per that second paper: Nine systemically healthy Caucasian individuals, comprising three mothers and their six children, were included as donors. cDNA synthesis used all of the extracted RNA, with approximately 1.4 ug of RNA in each 15 ul reaction. In the second PCR, sample barcodes and 2-4 random nucleotides were introduced via the M1S primer. Over 8.5 million TCR beta CDR3 reads were obtained for each mother, and 2.5 million to 3 million reads were obtained for each child. In both related and unrelated pairs, thymic selection shapes the output of TCR recombination in a similar way, with inherited differences having only a minor effect. Normalized repertoire overlap in related mother-child pairs was always slightly higher than in unrelated mother-child pairs, but the difference was never significant. No persistent microchimeric T cell clones were found, with a detection sensitivity of approximately 94 clones per million clonotypes. The study used deep NGS to compare TCR beta repertoires of mothers and children, seeking features distinguishing related mother-child pairs from unrelated individuals. Mothers averaged around 40 +/- 4 years of age and children averaged around 10 +/- 4 years. Libraries were sequenced on Illumina HiSeq 2000 with 100+100 nt paired-end reads after adapter ligation with NEBNext reagents. To avoid cross-contamination, the mother libraries and the child libraries were prepared a month apart and sequenced in separate runs. For each donor, somewhere between 500,000 and 2,000,000 distinct TCR beta clonotypes were identified. Naive TCR beta clonotypes were estimated from low-frequency clonotypes matched to each donor's FACS-determined naive share, without sorting.

The material sequenced was blood. The rearranged segments are TRBV28 and TRBJ1-3; no D gene is confidently identified. The TCR originated in a boy aged 2 to 10 in good health. The nucleotide sequence reads TGTGCCAGCCTAAAGGGAGGTCGGATCTCTGGAAACACCATATATTTT. It codes for CASLKGGRISGNTIYF.